The 6 T cell receptor beta chains below come from one sample, sequenced in a study of T cells in Graves' hyperthyroidism and ophthalmopathy. RNA transcripts were the template for amplifying TCR beta CDR3 regions. During a first-round RT-PCR of the TCR CDR3, the HTBI primer set was used. TCRdb analysed the multiplex PCR reads with MiXCR anew, one entry per CDR3 protein. The table records hundreds of thousands of distinct CDR3 sequences, approximately 14% of them present only once. Sequencing was done on a sample of blood. The receptors stem from a woman aged 40 to 50 with Graves' ophthalmopathy.

V and J are TRBV28 and TRBJ1-5; 7 nucleotides agree with TRBD1. V lost 3 bases and J lost 6; bases outside the gene matches: 17. Germline lookup yields CDR1 MDHEN and CDR2 SYDVKM. The CDR3 length is 18 residues. The CDR3 sequence: CASSLVGQVVNLGQPQHF. CDR3 coding DNA: TGTGCCAGCAGTTTGGTTGGACAGGTGGTCAATTTGGGTCAGCCCCAGCATTTT.

This CDR3 reads CATWDRGSPLHF. CDR3 sequence (DNA): TGTGCCACCTGGGACAGGGGTTCACCCCTCCACTTT. This sequence joins TRBV28 and TRBJ1-6; 10 nucleotides agree with TRBD1. Germline V gene lookup returns CDR1 MDHEN and CDR2 SYDVKM. The V gene end was trimmed by 10 bases and the J gene end by 9 bases; junction bases not matched to a gene: 3. The CDR3 is 12 amino acids.

This clonotype has ten or more counts. This chain uses TRBV5-1 with TRBJ2-5, with 12 nucleotides matching TRBD2. J was trimmed by 1 base and V by 2 bases; bases with no gene match: 3. This CDR3 is built from 16 residues. Germline CDR1 and CDR2: SGHRS and YFSETQ. CDR3 bases: TGCGCCAGCAGCTTACGGACTAGCGGGGTCCAAGAGACCCAGTACTTC. Translation: CASSLRTSGVQETQYF.

This clonotype was observed at least ten times. At one end the junction does not follow the germline gene, possibly because of a read error. This chain links TRBV28 with TRBJ2-2; D may be TRBD1 or TRBD2 (6 bases each). From germline, CDR1 is MDHEN and CDR2 SYDVKM. This CDR3 is 14 amino acids long. CDR3 protein: CASSLSSLGGGLFF. CDR3 nucleotides: TGTGCCAGCAGCCTCAGCAGTCTTGGAGGGGGGCTGTTTTTT.

This clonotype has ten or more counts. The chain links TRBV3-1 to TRBJ2-7; 9 bases match TRBD2. The CDR3 totals 15 residues. The ends lost 0 bases at V and 6 bases at J; junction bases unmatched: 6. Germline CDR1 LGHDT, CDR2 YNNKEL (reference sequence). As DNA, the CDR3 is TGTGCCAGCAGCCAAGATGTGGGACTAGCAGGCGAGCAGTACTTC. The encoded protein is CASSQDVGLAGEQYF.

This clonotype was recorded at least ten times. CDR3 sequence reads: CASMAWGQETQYF. In DNA form, the CDR3 reads TGTGCCAGCATGGCCTGGGGCCAAGAGACCCAGTACTTC. The chain has TRBV28 and TRBJ2-5; D unresolved. Germline values: CDR1 MDHEN, CDR2 SYDVKM. This CDR3 has 13 amino acids. V gave up 7 bases and J gave up 1 base, with 10 bases separating them.